These 13 T cell receptor beta chains were sequenced from one sample in a study of blood T cell repertoires in COVID-19. The table came from immunoSEQ multiplex PCR; TCRdb's copy has only in-frame clones and leaves some out. The sample lists 200,000 to 250,000 clones; around 82% were seen once. The sequenced sample was peripheral blood. These TCRs come from a human donor in a cohort sampled during active COVID-19.

The V and J genes are TRBV7-6 and TRBJ2-1, with D possibly being TRBD1 (5 bases). Trimming shortened V by 4 bases and J by 5 bases, and 15 bases separated the two germline ends. CDR1 is SGHVS, CDR2 FNYEAQ, per germline. The CDR3 extends over 15 amino acids. As DNA, the CDR3 is TGTGCCAGCAGCTCCCGGGTCCAGGGAAACAATGAGCAGTTCTTC. Encoded protein: CASSSRVQGNNEQFF.

The chain employs TRBV7-6 and TRBJ2-7, with TRBD2 as a possible D gene (6 bases). CDR1 SGHVS and CDR2 FNYEAQ come from the germline V gene. The CDR3 contains 13 residues. The germline V and J ends were trimmed by 4 bases and 6 bases, with 13 bases remaining between them. CDR3 sequence reads: CASSSEAGSEQYF. CDR3 nucleotides: TGTGCCAGCAGCTCAGAGGCGGGGTCCGAGCAGTACTTC.

This clone has only a few counts. This rearrangement joins TRBV27 to TRBJ2-3; 10 positions agree with TRBD1. The germline V gene has CDR1 MNHEY and CDR2 SMNVEV (reference sequence). V shed 3 bases and J 9 bases; nucleotides not matched to a gene: 12. This CDR3 is built from 16 residues. The CDR3 DNA is TGTGCCAGCAGTTTTCGGGAAGGGACAGGGGTGGGCACGCAGTATTTT. It codes for CASSFREGTGVGTQYF.

The CDR3 region is CASSKVQTDHGYTF. DNA of the CDR3: TGTGCCAGCAGTAAAGTTCAGACAGACCATGGCTACACCTTC. This chain uses TRBV6-2 or TRBV6-3 with TRBJ1-2; D may be TRBD1 (5 bases). CDR1 is MNHEY, CDR2 SVGEGT, per germline. V was cut by 5 bases and J by 6 bases, with 16 bases left in between. The CDR3 spans 14 residues.

The chain combines TRBV10-2 with TRBJ1-6; D not certain. The V and J ends lost 3 bases and 10 bases respectively, with 10 bases between them. Per the germline V gene, CDR1 is WSHSY and CDR2 is SAAADI. The CDR3 extends over 13 amino acids. In DNA, the CDR3 is TGCGCCAGCAGTGAAGGACTAGGATCACCCCTCCACTTT. Amino acids: CASSEGLGSPLHF.

The J gene is TRBJ2-6, the V gene TRBV19; D might be TRBD1 (5 bases). This CDR3 spans 18 amino acids. CDR1 is LNHDA, CDR2 SQIVND, per germline (reference sequence). The V gene lost 4 bases and the J gene lost 0 bases, with 16 bases spanning the gap. The CDR3 protein is CASSTPRTRLSGANVLTF. CDR3 DNA: TGTGCCAGTAGTACACCCAGGACACGTCTCTCTGGGGCCAACGTCCTGACTTTC.

The chain carries TRBV3-1 (or the pseudogene TRBV3-2) and TRBJ1-1; 8 positions agree with TRBD1. The CDR3 spans 16 residues. CDR1 LGHDT and CDR2 YNNKEL come from the germline V gene (reference sequence). The junction had 12 bases not matched to a gene; V was cut back by 3 bases and J by 6 bases. The CDR3 DNA is TGTGCCAGCAGCCAGACAAGAACAGGGGGTTTAGCTGAAGCTTTCTTT. This sequence encodes CASSQTRTGGLAEAFF.

The CDR3 loop reads CASSFAGTPSADTQYF. As DNA, the CDR3 is TGTGCCAGCAGTTTTGCCGGGACTCCGAGTGCGGATACGCAGTATTTT. The V and J genes are TRBV27 and TRBJ2-3; D perhaps matches TRBD2 (6 bases). CDR3 size: 16 residues. CDR1 MNHEY and CDR2 SMNVEV come from the germline V gene (reference sequence). V gave up 3 bases and J gave up 6 bases, with 19 bases separating them.

The chain couples TRBV19 to TRBJ1-5; 8 nucleotides match TRBD1. CDR3 length: 16 amino acids. CDR1 is LNHDA, CDR2 SQIVND, per germline (reference sequence). J was trimmed by 4 bases and V by 5 bases; bases with no gene match: 10. The CDR3 DNA is TGTGCCAGTAGTCCGTTGGCGGGACAGGTTAATCAGCCCCAGCATTTT. It translates to CASSPLAGQVNQPQHF.

The rearrangement uses TRBV27 and TRBJ1-4; TRBD1 aligns across 8 bases. The germline V gene encodes CDR1 MNHEY and CDR2 SMNVEV (reference sequence). V lost 6 bases to trimming and J lost 7 bases; unmatched junction nucleotides: 16. This CDR3 is 17 amino acids long. The CDR3 spells CASRLVPPWTGIEKLFF. The CDR3 DNA reads as TGTGCCAGCAGGCTTGTTCCCCCATGGACAGGGATTGAAAAACTGTTTTTT.

The rearrangement joins TRBV7-3 to TRBJ2-5, with TRBD1 matching 8 bases. Unmatched junction bases numbered 8, after V lost 5 bases and J lost 9 bases. This CDR3 comprises 13 residues. CDR1 and CDR2 (germline): SGHTA, FQGTGA. The CDR3 sequence is CASSPDREWPQYF. The CDR3 nucleotides read TGTGCCAGCAGCCCGGACAGGGAATGGCCCCAGTACTTC.

V and J are TRBV19 and TRBJ1-3, with D unresolved. The CDR3 is 15 amino acids. In germline, CDR1 is LNHDA, CDR2 SQIVND (reference sequence). Trimming pared 2 bases from V and 0 bases from J, leaving 8 bases between. The CDR3 sequence is CASSIFSDSGNTIYF. The CDR3 DNA sequence: TGTGCCAGTAGTATATTTTCAGACTCTGGAAACACCATATATTTT.

The genes are TRBV5-4 and TRBJ2-7; TRBD2 is a possible D gene (5 bases). The germline V gene encodes CDR1 SGHNT and CDR2 YYREEE (reference sequence). V lost 4 bases and J lost 1, with 9 bases in between. The CDR3 is 13 amino acids. The CDR3 DNA sequence: TGTGCCAGCAGCCGGGAACTTTCCTACGAGCAGTACTTC. Residues: CASSRELSYEQYF.